This TCR beta chain was obtained from a study of human T cells and chemical hapten exposure. Regarding the study as a whole: With patch test score, the counts of PT1 expanded TCRs showed a positive correlation.

The time point was: pre-sensitization, week 0. Treatment: therapeutic diphenylcyclopropenone sensitization with weekly scalp DPC. This clonotype was counted at least ten times. Antigen specificity is unknown. Germline CDR1 and CDR2: MDHEN and SYDVKM. Trimming removed 3 bases from V and 5 bases from J, with 12 bases in between. The CDR3 runs 14 residues. TCRdb recomputed calls from the RACE reads with MiXCR, one row per CDR3 protein. The sample has about 270,000 distinct CDR3 sequences, about 7.7% seen once. V is TRBV28 and J is TRBJ2-3; D might be TRBD1 (6 bases). Material: whole blood, obtained in connection with sensitization to the hapten diphenylcyclopropenone (DPC). The receptor was derived from a young man with alopecia areata. Some clones in this sample may be carry-over from other donors' samples. CDR3 nucleotide sequence: TGTGCCAGCAGTTTCACCGGGACACTAGATACGCAGTATTTT. Protein: CASSFTGTLDTQYF.